The present T cell receptor (beta chain) was sequenced within a study of cytomegalovirus exposure and HLA in healthy donors. Use of 60 Vbeta and 13 Jbeta primers characterized the PCR. Assay: immunoSEQ multiplex PCR; the TCRdb copy retains only in-frame clones and omits some. The sample contains 170,000 or so clones, about 78% of which appear only once. This clone was seen only once. From germline, CDR1 is MNHEY and CDR2 SMNVEV (reference sequence). The ends were cut back, 8 bases at V and 1 base at J, with 14 bases in the middle. CDR3 size: 14 residues. Material for sequencing was PBMCs. The TCR was taken from a man between 40 and 49 years old in good health and CMV-seronegative. This chain links TRBV27 with TRBJ1-1; a weak D match, TRBD1 (5 bases). CDR3 nucleotides: TGTGCCAGCGGCCTCAGGGTTACGAACACTGAAGCTTTCTTT. Its protein is CASGLRVTNTEAFF.